Below are 16 T cell receptor beta chains sequenced from a single sample in a study of early T cells in non-severe SARS-CoV-2 infection. TCRdb redid the calling of the 5' RACE reads with MiXCR, one entry per CDR3 protein. The data hold roughly 69,000 distinct CDR3 sequences, with over 8% observed a single time. The sample consisted of whole blood, taken at baseline. The source is an adult who was a healthcare worker with PCR-confirmed SARS-CoV-2 infection or an uninfected control (not recorded which).

The chain employs TRBV5-1 and TRBJ2-3, with D uncertain. Trimming took off 4 bases at V and 1 base at J, with 7 bases between the two ends. Germline V gene lookup returns CDR1 SGHRS and CDR2 YFSETQ. This CDR3 contains 13 residues. The CDR3 sequence: CASSPTGTDTQYF. The CDR3 region has the DNA TGCGCCAGCAGCCCGACGGGCACAGATACGCAGTATTTT.

This clonotype was recorded a few times. The gene calls are TRBV5-1 and TRBJ2-1; D perhaps matches TRBD2 (5 bases). Germline lookup yields CDR1 SGHRS and CDR2 YFSETQ. The CDR3 has 15 amino acids. V was trimmed by 2 bases and J by 5 bases, leaving 14 bases between them. The CDR3 region has the DNA TGCGCCAGCAGCTTCGCCCTAGCAGTCGACAATGAGCAGTTCTTC. Translating gives CASSFALAVDNEQFF. The full variable domain, rest sourced from reference TRBV5-1 and TRBJ2-1, is KAGVTQTPRYLIKTRGQQVTLSCSPISGHRSVSWYQQTPGQGLQFLFEYFSETQRNKGNFPGRFSGRQFSNSRSEMNVSTLELGDSALYLCASSFALAVDNEQFFGPGTRLTVL.

This clonotype is medium-sized by share. The chain joins TRBV28 to TRBJ1-1; possibly TRBD1 for D (5 bases). The CDR3 runs to 15 residues. With 3 bases removed from V and 4 bases from J, the gap between germline ends came to 15 bases. The germline V gene encodes CDR1 MDHEN and CDR2 SYDVKM. CDR3 amino acids: CASSFLDGGGTEAFF. In DNA form, the CDR3 reads TGTGCCAGCAGTTTCCTAGATGGTGGGGGCACTGAAGCTTTCTTT. The full variable domain, its missing parts supplied by reference TRBV28 and TRBJ1-1, is DVKVTQSSRYLVKRTGEKVFLECVQDMDHENMFWYRQDPGLGLRLIYFSYDVKMKEKGDIPEGYSVSREKKERFSLILESASTNQTSMYLCASSFLDGGGTEAFFGQGTRLTVV.

This clonotype was counted at least ten times. The chain combines TRBV28 with TRBJ1-4, with TRBD1 identical over 8 bases. This CDR3 is 16 amino acids long. Germline assignment: CDR1 MDHEN and CDR2 SYDVKM. V lost 6 bases to trimming and J lost 2 bases; unmatched junction nucleotides: 8. CDR3 in DNA: TGTGCCAGCAGGTCAGGGGGCGCATGGACTAATGAAAAACTGTTTTTT. It yields the protein CASRSGGAWTNEKLFF.

The gene calls are TRBV24-1 and TRBJ2-3; a possible D gene is TRBD2 (6 bases). The CDR3 loop spans 16 amino acids. Per the germline V gene, CDR1 is KGHDR and CDR2 is SFDVKD. V was shortened by 4 bases and J by 4 bases, with 17 bases between the two germline ends. The CDR3: CATSDGSGATADTQYF. Written as DNA, the CDR3 is TGTGCCACCAGTGACGGTAGCGGCGCCACCGCAGATACGCAGTATTTT.

The CDR3 here is CASRDRGTGELFF. The CDR3, as DNA: TGTGCCAGCAGGGACAGGGGCACCGGGGAGCTGTTTTTT. The rearrangement links TRBV6-2 or TRBV6-3 to TRBJ2-2; 9 positions match TRBD1. This CDR3 is 13 amino acids long. CDR1 and CDR2 (germline): MNHEY, SVGEGT. V lost 6 bases, J lost 4 bases, and 0 bases stayed unmatched.

The V call is TRBV19, the J call TRBJ2-1, with 14 bases matching TRBD2. The germline V gene has CDR1 LNHDA and CDR2 SQIVND (reference sequence). CDR3 length: 15 residues. The J segment lost 8 bases and the V segment lost 2 bases, leaving 2 bases of the junction unmatched. The chain's CDR3 is CASSILTSGRDEQFF. The DNA for the CDR3 is TGTGCCAGTAGTATATTGACTAGCGGGAGGGATGAGCAGTTCTTC.

This sequence joins TRBV27 and TRBJ1-1, with no clear D. The CDR3 runs to 13 residues. Trimming stripped 3 bases from V and 1 base from J, with 6 bases between. CDR1 is MNHEY, CDR2 SMNVEV, per germline (reference sequence). In DNA form, the CDR3 reads TGTGCCAGCAGTTTTTCACAGAACACTGAAGCTTTCTTT. It translates to CASSFSQNTEAFF.

A few counts support this clonotype. This chain links TRBV6-6 with TRBJ1-3; no clear D gene. The CDR3 extends over 16 amino acids. The germline V and J ends were trimmed by 0 bases and 0 bases, with 9 bases remaining between them. The germline V gene encodes CDR1 MNHNY and CDR2 SVGAGI (reference sequence). The CDR3: CASSYSTGSSGNTIYF. The CDR3 bases are TGTGCCAGCAGTTACTCGACGGGGAGCTCTGGAAACACCATATATTTT.

The V call is TRBV7-2, the J call TRBJ2-1; D might be TRBD1 (6 bases). Trimming stripped 3 bases from V and 0 bases from J, with 9 bases between. This CDR3 region has 15 residues. The germline V gene has CDR1 SGHTA and CDR2 FQGNSA. The CDR3 sequence: CASSFDRPSYNEQFF. Written as DNA, the CDR3 is TGTGCCAGCAGCTTCGACAGGCCCTCCTACAATGAGCAGTTCTTC.

This clonotype has at least ten counts. The rearrangement links TRBV12-5 to TRBJ2-2; D is unclear. Germline V gene data show CDR1 as LGHNT and CDR2 as FRNRAP. This CDR3 has 14 residues. Trimming shortened V by 1 base and J by 1 base, and 4 bases separated the two germline ends. The CDR3 reads CASGLDRNTGELFF. The CDR3 DNA is TGTGCTAGTGGTTTGGACAGGAACACCGGGGAGCTGTTTTTT.

Points on this clonotype: A much larger clone is a single base away; this may be a read error. A read error is likely, as this CDR3 ends without the conserved phenylalanine or tryptophan. This rearrangement joins TRBV7-2 to TRBJ2-5; 7 bases are a match to TRBD2. J was trimmed by 7 bases and V by 5 bases; bases with no gene match: 7. This CDR3 is 13 amino acids long. Per germline, CDR1 SGHTA and CDR2 FQGNSA. The CDR3 spells CASSATSDTTQYL. CDR3 nucleotide sequence: TGTGCCAGCAGCGCCACTAGCGATACGACCCAGTACCTC.

At least ten counts were recorded for this clonotype. The rearrangement joins TRBV5-4 to TRBJ2-3; a weak D match, TRBD1 (6 bases). Looked up from germline, CDR1 is SGHNT and CDR2 is YYREEE (reference sequence). There are 14 residues in the CDR3. Between the trimmed V and J ends, which lost 5 bases and 4 bases, there was a span of 14 bases. The CDR3 loop reads CASRGAGMPDTQYF. The DNA for the CDR3 is TGTGCCAGCAGGGGGGCAGGGATGCCAGATACGCAGTATTTT.

Ten or more counts support this clonotype. The chain joins TRBV7-9 to TRBJ2-2; unclear D gene. CDR1 is SEHNR and CDR2 is FQNEAQ in the germline V gene (reference sequence). Trimming cost V 5 bases and J 1 base, with 5 bases left between them. The CDR3 is 13 residues long. The CDR3 reads CASSTQNTGELFF. For the CDR3, the DNA is TGTGCCAGCAGCACCCAGAACACCGGGGAGCTGTTTTTT.

This clonotype has just a few counts. The rearrangement joins TRBV3-1 to TRBJ2-1, with D perhaps TRBD1 or TRBD2 (5 bases each). The CDR3 consists of 16 residues. CDR1 is LGHDT, CDR2 YNNKEL, per germline (reference sequence). Trimming removed 3 bases at V and 4 bases at J, with 16 bases between. For the CDR3, the DNA is TGTGCCAGCAGCCATCTCCGGGTGGGACCTTACAATGAGCAGTTCTTC. Translation: CASSHLRVGPYNEQFF.

At least ten counts were recorded for this clonotype. V and J are TRBV18 and TRBJ2-1; D possibly matches TRBD1 or TRBD2 (6 bases each). The CDR3 extends over 16 amino acids. Looked up from germline, CDR1 is KGHSH and CDR2 is LQKENI. V was trimmed by 0 bases and J by 8 bases, leaving 17 bases between them. Here the CDR3 reads CASSPPTGRIIDEQFF. CDR3 DNA: TGTGCCAGCTCACCACCAACAGGGAGGATTATAGATGAGCAGTTCTTC.